Shown below are 14 T cell receptor beta chains from a single sample sequenced in a study of blood T cell repertoires in COVID-19. The table came from immunoSEQ multiplex PCR; TCRdb's copy has only in-frame clones and leaves some out. The sample consists of about 81,000 clones, about four fifths of them appearing once. Sequencing input: peripheral blood. The receptors originated from a man aged 55 to 69 with acute or convalescent COVID-19.

This chain connects TRBV5-1 to TRBJ2-3; 10 nucleotides line up with TRBD2. This CDR3 has 14 amino acids. Germline trimming cut 6 bases from V and 5 bases from J; bases unmatched to any gene: 6. The germline V gene has CDR1 SGHRS and CDR2 YFSETQ. The CDR3: CASTAGGPGDTQYF. CDR3 in DNA: TGCGCCAGCACAGCGGGGGGGCCTGGAGATACGCAGTATTTT.

This rearrangement joins TRBV28 to TRBJ2-7; 10 bases line up with TRBD1. Trimming removed 8 bases from V and 3 bases from J; junction bases left unmatched: 10. Per germline, CDR1 MDHEN and CDR2 SYDVKM. CDR3 length: 15 amino acids. CDR3: CASRSAGQGHYEQYF. CDR3 DNA: TGTGCCAGCCGATCGGCGGGACAGGGGCACTACGAGCAGTACTTC.

V usage is TRBV5-1 and J usage is TRBJ1-2; 7 positions agree with TRBD1. CDR1 is SGHRS and CDR2 is YFSETQ in the germline V gene. V lost 4 bases to trimming and J lost 4 bases; unmatched junction nucleotides: 10. CDR3 size: 15 residues. The CDR3 loop reads CASSTDRARGYGYTF. The CDR3 coding sequence is TGCGCCAGCAGCACCGACAGGGCCCGGGGCTATGGCTACACCTTC. Drawing the rest from reference TRBV5-1 and TRBJ1-2, the complete variable domain is KAGVTQTPRYLIKTRGQQVTLSCSPISGHRSVSWYQQTPGQGLQFLFEYFSETQRNKGNFPGRFSGRQFSNSRSEMNVSTLELGDSALYLCASSTDRARGYGYTFGSGTRLTVV.

The chain combines TRBV11-2 with TRBJ1-1, with 8 bases fitting TRBD1. Per the germline V gene, CDR1 is SGHAT and CDR2 is FQNNGV. This CDR3 is built from 16 residues. With V trimmed by 2 bases and J by 1 base, 6 bases remained unmatched. CDR3 sequence: CASSLRAGGRNTEAFF. DNA for the CDR3: TGTGCCAGCAGCTTACGGGCAGGGGGCAGGAACACTGAAGCTTTCTTT.

The genes are TRBV6-1 and TRBJ2-7; the match to TRBD2 covers 7 bases. V lost 1 base, J lost 5 bases, and 5 bases stayed unmatched. In germline, CDR1 is MNHNS, CDR2 SASEGT. The CDR3 totals 14 residues. Written as DNA, the CDR3 is TGTGCCAGCAGTGAAGGCGGGAGAGGGGACGAGCAGTACTTC. Translated: CASSEGGRGDEQYF.

J is TRBJ1-2 and V is TRBV5-4; D not certain. Germline CDR1 reads SGHNT; CDR2 reads YYREEE (reference sequence). Trimming removed 1 base at V and 9 bases at J, with 13 bases between. The CDR3 length is 13 residues. In DNA, the CDR3 is TGTGCCAGCAGCTTGATGCAGGCGCTAAGCTACACCTTC. Its protein is CASSLMQALSYTF.

This clone was seen more than once but under ten times. The genes are TRBV20-1 and TRBJ2-1; 8 nucleotides align to TRBD2. The CDR3 has 15 residues. J lost 2 bases, V lost 3 bases, and 6 bases had no gene match. CDR1 is DFQATT and CDR2 is SNEGSKA in the germline V gene (reference sequence). The CDR3 nucleotides are TGCAGTGCTAGTTCCGGGGGGGCAGCCTACAATGAGCAGTTCTTC. It encodes CSASSGGAAYNEQFF.

V and J are TRBV6-5 and TRBJ2-7; 9 bases agree with TRBD1. The CDR3 is made up of 15 amino acids. Germline CDR1 is MNHEY and CDR2 is SVGAGI. Trimming took 0 bases from V and 4 from J; bases not matched to a gene: 4. The CDR3 region has the DNA TGTGCCAGCAGTTACTCGAACAGGGGGCTGTACGAGCAGTACTTC. This gives the protein CASSYSNRGLYEQYF.

V and J are TRBV7-9 and TRBJ2-7, with 9 bases matching TRBD1. The CDR3 has 14 amino acids. The germline V gene has CDR1 SEHNR and CDR2 FQNEAQ (reference sequence). V was pared by 6 bases and J by 4 bases, with 7 bases of the junction left unmatched. The CDR3 here is CASSPGTGWYEQYF. CDR3 DNA: TGTGCCAGCAGTCCCGGGACAGGGTGGTACGAGCAGTACTTC.

In its sample, this clone was seen once. This chain uses TRBV28 with TRBJ2-1, with D maybe TRBD2 (5 bases). The CDR3 contains 15 residues. With 5 bases removed from V and 8 bases from J, the gap between germline ends came to 19 bases. Germline CDR1 and CDR2: MDHEN and SYDVKM. CDR3 DNA sequence: TGTGCCAGCAGTAGCCCGCTAGGGTCCGGGGATGAGCAGTTCTTC. Amino acids: CASSSPLGSGDEQFF.

J is TRBJ2-3 and V is TRBV12-3 or TRBV12-4, with D possibly being TRBD1 (5 bases). CDR3 size: 12 residues. Trimming removed 6 bases at V and 4 bases at J, with 8 bases between. CDR3 in amino acids: CASRGRADTQYF. The CDR3 DNA reads TGTGCCAGCAGGGGGCGAGCAGATACGCAGTATTTT.

The genes are TRBV18 and TRBJ2-1, with D tentatively TRBD2 (6 bases). Looked up from germline, CDR1 is KGHSH and CDR2 is LQKENI. V lost 2 bases to trimming and J lost 6 bases, with 14 bases between them. CDR3 length: 15 residues. The CDR3 sequence is CASSPNTGLSNEQFF. The CDR3 nucleotides read TGTGCCAGCTCACCAAACACAGGACTATCCAATGAGCAGTTCTTC. Together with reference TRBV18 and TRBJ2-1, the CDR3 gives the full variable domain: NAGVMQNPRHLVRRRGQEARLRCSPMKGHSHVYWYRQLPEEGLKFMVYLQKENIIDESGMPKERFSAEFPKEGPSILRIQQVVRGDSAAYFCASSPNTGLSNEQFFGPGTRLTVL.

The gene calls are TRBV27 and TRBJ2-7; TRBD1 agrees at 9 bases. The germline gives CDR1 MNHEY, CDR2 SMNVEV (reference sequence). This CDR3 is 15 amino acids long. V lost 4 bases, J lost 3 bases, and 7 bases stayed unmatched. The DNA of the CDR3 is TGTGCCAGCAGTTCCCGGGGACAGGGTCACTACGAGCAGTACTTC. Protein: CASSSRGQGHYEQYF.

This clone was observed a single time. The chain carries TRBV19 and TRBJ2-7; D is unclear. V was shortened by 4 bases and J by 3 bases, with 16 bases between the two germline ends. The germline CDR1 and CDR2 sequences are LNHDA and SQIVND (reference sequence). CDR3 length equals 15 residues. The CDR3 spells CASSTNRFLYYEQYF. The CDR3 coding sequence is TGTGCCAGTAGTACCAACAGATTTCTCTACTACGAGCAGTACTTC.